This T cell receptor (beta chain) was recovered during a study of beta chain features in type 1 diabetes. Sorting with CD45RO/CCR7/CD25/CD127/CD95/CD27 yielded naive, central memory, regulatory and stem-like memory CD4+ cells. Trimming left V 3 bases short and J 5 bases short, with 15 bases between. Germline V gene sequence: CDR1 SGHVS, CDR2 FNYEAQ. There are 15 residues in the CDR3. This clone was seen only a few times. Its target is not known. The study reverse transcribed the entire isolated RNA, so it sequenced expressed TCRB transcripts. Profiling relied on immunoSEQ multiplex PCR, and the TCRdb table lists in-frame clones only, not all of them. The sample holds some 14,000 clones, roughly 60% seen once. Study findings and constraints: Among patients with Type 1 diabetes, TCRB CDR3s were moderately but significantly shorter in every one of the four CD4+ subsets.

The clonotype comes from a woman aged 18-35 years with type 1 diabetes. The V call is TRBV7-6, the J call TRBJ2-3; tentatively, D is TRBD2 (7 bases). The sequencing sample was made of stem cell memory CD4+ T cells from blood. The CDR3 protein is CASSLGGGARDTQYF. The CDR3 nucleotides are TGTGCCAGCAGCTTGGGTGGGGGGGCACGAGATACGCAGTATTTT.